This TCR beta chain is drawn from a study of blood T cell repertoires in COVID-19. Study background: The study drew acute and convalescent COVID-19 samples from the United States, Italy and Spain. Sources were T cells, B-cell-depleted T cells, or PBMCs; the material itself was cDNA or gDNA.

Germline CDR1 is MGHDK and CDR2 is SYGVNS. V lost 1 base, J lost 1 base, and 3 bases stayed unmatched. This CDR3 region has 15 residues. As originally analysed: Reference gene primer amplification in the assay estimated nucleated cell counts. Repertoires were generated with immunoSEQ multiplex PCR, while TCRdb's copy carries only in-frame clones and drops some. The V and J calls and clone size come from that table; D and trimming were worked out from the DNA. This sample carries about 170,000 clones, around nine tenths of them seen once, and the ten largest clones take more than 2%. The chain joins TRBV25-1 to TRBJ2-7, with 8 bases matching TRBD1. The source material was peripheral blood. This TCR was sampled from a middle-aged man who had recovered from COVID-19. The CDR3 reads CASSESRGLSYEQYF. The CDR3 bases are TGTGCCAGCAGTGAATCCAGGGGGCTTTCCTACGAGCAGTACTTC.